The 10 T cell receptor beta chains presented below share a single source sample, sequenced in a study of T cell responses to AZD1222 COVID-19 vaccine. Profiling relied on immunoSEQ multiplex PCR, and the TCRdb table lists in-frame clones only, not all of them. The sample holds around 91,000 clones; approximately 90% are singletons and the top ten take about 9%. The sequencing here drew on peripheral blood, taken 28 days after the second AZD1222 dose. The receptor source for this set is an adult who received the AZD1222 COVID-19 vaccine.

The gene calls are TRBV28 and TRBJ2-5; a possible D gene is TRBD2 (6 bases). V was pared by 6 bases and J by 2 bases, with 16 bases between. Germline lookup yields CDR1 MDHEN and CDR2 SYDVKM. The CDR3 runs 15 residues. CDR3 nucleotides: TGTGCCAGCAGGACGGCGACTAGTTTTCAAGAGACCCAGTACTTC. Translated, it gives CASRTATSFQETQYF.

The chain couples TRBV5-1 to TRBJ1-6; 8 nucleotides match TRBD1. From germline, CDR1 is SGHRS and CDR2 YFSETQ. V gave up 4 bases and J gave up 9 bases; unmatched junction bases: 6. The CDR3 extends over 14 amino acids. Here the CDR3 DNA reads TGCGCCAGCAGCCGCCGGGACAGGACTTCACCCCTCCACTTT. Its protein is CASSRRDRTSPLHF.

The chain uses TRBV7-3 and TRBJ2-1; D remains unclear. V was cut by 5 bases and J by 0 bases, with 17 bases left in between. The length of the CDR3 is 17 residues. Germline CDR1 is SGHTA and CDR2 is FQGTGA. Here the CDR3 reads CASSPFTDHPSYNEQFF. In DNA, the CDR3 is TGTGCCAGCAGCCCTTTTACAGACCACCCCTCCTACAATGAGCAGTTCTTC.

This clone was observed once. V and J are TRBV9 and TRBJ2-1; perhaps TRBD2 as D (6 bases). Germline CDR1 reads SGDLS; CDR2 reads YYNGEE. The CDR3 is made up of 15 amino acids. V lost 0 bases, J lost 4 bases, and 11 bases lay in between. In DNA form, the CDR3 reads TGTGCCAGCAGCGTAGCCCGGGAGAATTACAATGAGCAGTTCTTC. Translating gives CASSVARENYNEQFF.

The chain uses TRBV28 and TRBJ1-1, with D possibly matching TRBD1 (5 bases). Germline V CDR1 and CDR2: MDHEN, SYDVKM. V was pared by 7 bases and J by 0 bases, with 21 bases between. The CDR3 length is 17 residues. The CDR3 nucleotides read TGTGCCAGCATTTCAAGGGGTCCACGAATCATGAACACTGAAGCTTTCTTT. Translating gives CASISRGPRIMNTEAFF.

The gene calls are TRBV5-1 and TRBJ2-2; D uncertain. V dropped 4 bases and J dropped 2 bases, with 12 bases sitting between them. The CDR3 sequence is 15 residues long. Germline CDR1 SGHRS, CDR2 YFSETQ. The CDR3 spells CASSPPALNTGELFF. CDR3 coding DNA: TGCGCCAGCAGCCCCCCCGCTCTCAACACCGGGGAGCTGTTTTTT.

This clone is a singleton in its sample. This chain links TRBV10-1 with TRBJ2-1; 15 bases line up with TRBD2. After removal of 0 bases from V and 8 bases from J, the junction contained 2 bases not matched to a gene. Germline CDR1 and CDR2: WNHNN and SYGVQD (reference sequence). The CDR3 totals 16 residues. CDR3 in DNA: TGCGCCAGCAGTGAGTCCAGGACTAGCGGGAGGGATGAGCAGTTCTTC. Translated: CASSESRTSGRDEQFF.

The CDR3 region is CASSPGAQNTEAFF. CDR3 in DNA: TGTGCCAGCAGTCCGGGGGCTCAGAACACTGAAGCTTTCTTT. The rearrangement links TRBV6-6 to TRBJ1-1, with D perhaps TRBD1 (6 bases). Germline-derived CDR1 and CDR2 are MNHNY and SVGAGI (reference sequence). This CDR3 has 14 amino acids. The V end lost 5 bases, the J end lost 1 base, and 11 bases lay between the germline ends.

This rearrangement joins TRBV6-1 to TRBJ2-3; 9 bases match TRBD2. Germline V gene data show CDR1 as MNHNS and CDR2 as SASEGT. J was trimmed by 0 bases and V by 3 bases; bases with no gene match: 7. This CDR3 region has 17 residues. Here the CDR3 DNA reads TGTGCCAGCAGTGAGCGGGGGGGCGGGCAGAGCACAGATACGCAGTATTTT. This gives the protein CASSERGGGQSTDTQYF.

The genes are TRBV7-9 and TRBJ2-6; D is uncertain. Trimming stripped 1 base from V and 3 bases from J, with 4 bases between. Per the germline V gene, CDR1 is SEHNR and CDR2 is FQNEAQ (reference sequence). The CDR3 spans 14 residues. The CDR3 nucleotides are TGTGCCAGCAGCTTAGGCGTTGGGGCCAACGTCCTGACTTTC. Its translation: CASSLGVGANVLTF.